This T cell receptor (beta chain) was captured by sequencing in a study of OX40 agonist ivuxolimab in advanced cancers. General notes on the study: The costimulatory receptor OX40 (CD134) was targeted by ivuxolimab, a fully human IgG2 agonistic monoclonal antibody. Intravenous ivuxolimab was administered to patients every 2 weeks at six dose levels: 0.01, 0.1, 0.3, 1.5, 3 and 10 mg/kg. Among the approximately 50 dose-escalation patients, around 20 had hepatocellular carcinoma, around 15 melanoma, 9 renal cell carcinoma and 9 head and neck cancer. In the dose-escalation cohort, about four fifths of patients were male, and the mean age was 60 years with a range of about 20 to 80. Prior anti-PD-1, anti-PD-L1 or anti-CTLA-4 therapy was permitted, and approximately 40% of dose-escalation patients had received checkpoint inhibitors. Partial responses occurred in three dose-escalation patients, of whom one had hepatocellular carcinoma and two had cutaneous melanoma. The purpose of peripheral TCRbeta sequencing was to test whether ivuxolimab changed TCR sequence diversity and led to clonal T-cell expansion. The paper reports the monotherapy dose-escalation portion (N of about 47 patients) of the phase I ivuxolimab trial. On the study overall, not on this receptor specifically: After ivuxolimab, CD8+ T cells had more expanded clones than CD4+ T cells on average. In the 0.1-3.0 mg/kg groups, partial responders had among the lowest normalized peripheral clonal expansion, particularly in CD8+ T cells. Low levels of normalized T-cell clonal expansion were also seen in some nonresponding patients. At doses of 0.1 to 3.0 mg/kg, clonal expansion of both CD4+ and CD8+ blood T cells was observed from baseline to week 6. The antigen specificity of the clonally expanded peripheral T cells was not determined.

This clone was observed a single time. Its antigen has not been determined. Base-call qualities are not available, and no considerably larger clone is one nucleotide away. Patients with autoimmune disease history or receiving systemic immunosuppression were excluded from the trial. Peripheral blood for TCR sequencing was collected from all dose cohorts at baseline, on cycle 4 day 1, and on cycle 7 day 1. Samples came from an open-label, multicenter, first-in-human phase I dose-escalation trial of ivuxolimab. Adults with locally advanced or metastatic melanoma, renal cell, hepatocellular, or head and neck squamous cell carcinoma were enrolled in the trial. Before TCR sequencing, CD4+ T cells and CD8+ T cells were sorted from peripheral blood as separate populations. Genomic DNA was isolated from the sorted cells so that the TCRbeta CDR3 region could be sequenced. The immunoSEQ Assay was used to sequence the TCRbeta CDR3 regions. TCRdb took over this immuneACCESS table, retaining in-frame rearrangements with V and J assigned. Such tables are incomplete; in checked studies, under half of the missing clones stem from an unresolved V gene, and the remainder is unexplained. A total of about 82,000 clones appear in this sample, approximately 85% of them only once. Under 3% of the sample is taken by the ten largest.

The CDR3 holds 14 amino acids from the cysteine to the phenylalanine. This entry keeps only the CDR3 DNA: 42 bases, framed from base 1. V is pruned by 6 bases and J by 7 bases, leaving 5 bases of the junction without a gene match. CDR1 and CDR2 are drawn from the germline V gene: MNHEY, SVGAGI. The sequence joins TRBV6-5 to TRBJ1-4, and TRBD1 aligns with 10 junction nucleotides. The source was CD4+ or CD8+ T cells sorted from blood, collected in a trial of the OX40 agonist ivuxolimab. This receptor was taken from an adult with an advanced solid tumor such as melanoma, head and neck, liver or kidney cancer. The sequence in DNA is TGTGCCAGCAGCGCCGGGACAGGGGCTGAAAAACTGTTTTTT. Its amino acids are CASSAGTGAEKLFF.